The 18 T cell receptor beta chains listed next were all sequenced from one sample in a study of CD8 T cells in Susac syndrome. An amount of RNA that ranged from 0.5 to 1 ug was reverse transcribed with random hexamers. One entry per CDR3 protein results from TCRdb running MiXCR on the immunoSEQ multiplex PCR reads. The top ten hold roughly 0.094% of the sample, which has 120,000 or so distinct CDR3 sequences, around 94% seen once. Sequencing input: CD4+ T cells from PBMCs. These receptors originate from a human donor with multiple sclerosis.

The chain has TRBV29-1 and TRBJ1-2; D not certain. CDR1 is SQVTM, CDR2 ANQGSEA, per germline. The germline V and J ends were trimmed by 3 bases and 6 bases, with 14 bases remaining between them. CDR3 size: 13 residues. The CDR3 DNA sequence: TGCAGCGTTGAGGGAGGTACTGCTAATGGCTACACCTTC. Protein sequence: CSVEGGTANGYTF.

This chain uses TRBV19 with TRBJ1-2, with 7 bases fitting TRBD1. The length of the CDR3 is 12 residues. CDR1 is LNHDA and CDR2 is SQIVND in the germline V gene (reference sequence). Trimming at V came to 8 bases and at J to 5 bases, leaving 5 bases not matched to a gene. In nucleotides, the CDR3 is TGTGCCAGTCAAACAGGGGTATATGGCTACACCTTC. It yields the protein CASQTGVYGYTF.

This chain joins TRBV3-1 and TRBJ2-7; D not certain. Germline V gene lookup returns CDR1 LGHDT and CDR2 YNNKEL (reference sequence). The CDR3 totals 15 residues. V dropped 4 bases and J dropped 6 bases, with 19 bases sitting between them. Here the CDR3 DNA reads TGTGCCAGCAGCCCCCGATGGAGCTCGGATATCGAGCAGTACTTC. It translates to CASSPRWSSDIEQYF.

The chain couples TRBV27 to TRBJ1-2; 7 bases are shared with TRBD1. The trim removed 3 bases at V and 1 base at J, leaving 5 bases unmatched. This CDR3 comprises 15 residues. Germline CDR1 reads MNHEY; CDR2 reads SMNVEV (reference sequence). CDR3: CASSFLSGGNYGYTF. CDR3 DNA sequence: TGTGCCAGCAGTTTTCTATCAGGGGGTAACTATGGCTACACCTTC.

Notes on this clonotype: One end of the junction fails to match germline, which may point to a read error. V gene TRBV7-2 combines with J gene TRBJ2-6; no firm D call. The germline gives CDR1 SGHTA, CDR2 FQGNSA. The CDR3 loop spans 15 amino acids. CDR3 nucleotides: TGTGCCAGCAGCTTCAGCAGCTCTAGGGCCAACGTCCTGACTTTC. Protein sequence: CASSFSSSRANVLTF.

This chain links TRBV7-9 with TRBJ1-6; D might be TRBD1 (6 bases). The germline gives CDR1 SEHNR, CDR2 FQNEAQ (reference sequence). V was shortened by 7 bases and J by 10 bases, with 20 bases between the two germline ends. This CDR3 has 15 amino acids. CDR3 protein: CASTLGGIRGSPLHF. The CDR3 nucleotides read TGTGCCAGCACCCTAGGGGGGATTCGTGGCTCACCCCTCCACTTT. Looking up the rest from reference TRBV7-9 and TRBJ1-6 gives the full variable domain: DTGVSQNPRHKITKRGQNVTFRCDPISEHNRLYWYRQTLGQGPEFLTYFQNEAQLEKSRLLSDRFSAERPKGSFSTLEIQRTEQGDSAMYLCASTLGGIRGSPLHFGNGTRLTVT.

V gene TRBV6-1 combines with J gene TRBJ1-1; D gene uncertain. The CDR3 covers 13 residues. The germline V gene encodes CDR1 MNHNS and CDR2 SASEGT. Deletions cut 9 bases from V and 6 bases from J, with 17 bases between. The chain's CDR3 is CASGFRQLAEAFF. The CDR3 DNA reads TGTGCCAGTGGTTTCCGGCAGCTCGCTGAAGCTTTCTTT.

This clonotype has only a few counts. The V call is TRBV7-2, the J call TRBJ2-5; the match to TRBD2 covers 11 bases. From germline, CDR1 is SGHTA and CDR2 FQGNSA. After removal of 3 bases from V and 1 base from J, the junction contained 4 bases not matched to a gene. The CDR3 consists of 16 residues. The CDR3 spells CASSFGTSGGQETQYF. The CDR3 DNA is TGTGCCAGCAGCTTTGGGACTAGCGGAGGCCAAGAGACCCAGTACTTC.

The chain links TRBV20-1 to TRBJ1-1; the D gene is possibly TRBD1 (5 bases). V was cut by 0 bases and J by 5 bases, with 19 bases left in between. The CDR3 extends over 16 amino acids. Germline CDR1 reads DFQATT; CDR2 reads SNEGSKA (reference sequence). This chain's CDR3 is CSARDWGRTLGTEAFF. The DNA for the CDR3 is TGCAGTGCTAGAGATTGGGGGAGGACTTTGGGAACTGAAGCTTTCTTT.

V gene TRBV7-9 combines with J gene TRBJ1-1; D is undetermined. This CDR3 is 14 amino acids long. The germline V gene encodes CDR1 SEHNR and CDR2 FQNEAQ (reference sequence). V lost 2 bases to trimming and J lost 4 bases, with 11 bases between them. The CDR3 DNA sequence: TGTGCCAGCAGCTTATATATTCGGGGCACTGAAGCTTTCTTT. Translated: CASSLYIRGTEAFF.

V is TRBV19 and J is TRBJ1-6, with a weak D call TRBD1 (6 bases). There are 15 residues in the CDR3. The ends were cut back, 7 bases at V and 5 bases at J, with 15 bases in the middle. Germline V gene lookup returns CDR1 LNHDA and CDR2 SQIVND (reference sequence). CDR3 DNA: TGTGCCAGTACCCTTGGGGACACCGATAATTCACCCCTCCACTTT. Its protein is CASTLGDTDNSPLHF.

To note about this clonotype: At one of its ends the junction is not consistent with the germline gene, which may arise from a read error. This chain joins TRBV2 and TRBJ2-3; 8 positions agree with TRBD2. The germline V gene has CDR1 SNHLY and CDR2 FYNNEI. The CDR3 extends over 13 amino acids. The DNA of the CDR3 is TGTGCCAGCAGTGATCGGACTAGCTTTCACCCGCATTTT. This sequence encodes CASSDRTSFHPHF.

This clonotype has only a few counts. The V gene is TRBV25-1, the J gene TRBJ2-4, with D unresolved. The CDR3 has 12 residues. V dropped 8 bases and J dropped 7 bases, with 12 bases sitting between them. In germline, CDR1 is MGHDK, CDR2 SYGVNS. This CDR3 reads CASLGSVNIQYF. The CDR3 DNA sequence: TGTGCCAGCCTTGGGTCGGTTAACATTCAGTACTTC.

The chain has TRBV5-1 and TRBJ1-4; D is possibly TRBD1 (5 bases). V was trimmed by 7 bases and J by 8 bases, leaving 12 bases between them. CDR3 length equals 12 residues. From germline, CDR1 is SGHRS and CDR2 YFSETQ. The CDR3 DNA reads as TGCGCCAGCGGGACGGGGAGCGAAAAACTGTTTTTT. It specifies CASGTGSEKLFF.

The J gene is TRBJ2-3, the V gene TRBV30; TRBD2 aligns across 11 bases. Germline V gene sequence: CDR1 GTSNPN, CDR2 SVGIG (reference sequence). Trimming removed 6 bases from V and 3 bases from J; junction bases left unmatched: 5. CDR3 length: 14 residues. In DNA, the CDR3 is TGTGCCTGCACCGGGACTAGCGGTACAGATACGCAGTATTTT. Its translation is CACTGTSGTDTQYF.

This sequence joins TRBV20-1 and TRBJ2-7; a possible D gene is TRBD1 (6 bases). The ends were cut back, 5 bases at V and 1 base at J, with 15 bases in the middle. Germline V gene data show CDR1 as DFQATT and CDR2 as SNEGSKA (reference sequence). This CDR3 is 14 amino acids long. The CDR3 nucleotides read TGCAGTGCTCGGACAGCGGTAACGTCCTACGAGCAGTACTTC. It codes for CSARTAVTSYEQYF.

This chain connects TRBV25-1 to TRBJ2-7, with D possibly being TRBD1 (5 bases). CDR1 and CDR2 (germline): MGHDK, SYGVNS. The CDR3 contains 16 residues. Trimming took off 4 bases at V and 3 bases at J, with 19 bases between the two ends. The CDR3 protein is CASSGQGATMDYEQYF. The CDR3 DNA reads TGTGCCAGCAGTGGGCAGGGCGCAACAATGGACTACGAGCAGTACTTC.

The chain is built from TRBV3-1 and TRBJ2-3; 7 bases map to TRBD1. V shed 6 bases, J shed 2 bases, and the junction held 5 bases outside the gene matches. The CDR3 length is 14 residues. Looked up from germline, CDR1 is LGHDT and CDR2 is YNNKEL (reference sequence). DNA for the CDR3: TGTGCCAGCAGTCAGACAGGGTTCACAGATACGCAGTATTTT. Protein sequence: CASSQTGFTDTQYF.